This T cell receptor (beta chain) was sequenced in a study of cytomegalovirus exposure and HLA in healthy donors. Overall study findings and caveats: A link between a missense DCLRE1C variant and TCR beta V- and J-gene trimming emerged from a later analysis. Serostatus for CMV was the only available immune exposure information. Previously analyzed data showed that most TCR beta V segments were productive at a frequency of about 87% or about 30%.

This PCR relied on a set of 60 Vbeta primers and 13 Jbeta primers. Libraries were prepared by immunoSEQ multiplex PCR; TCRdb keeps only in-frame clonotypes and omits some of them. Among 150,000 to 200,000 clones, roughly 87% were seen once, and the ten largest hold over 1.2%. Details on this clone: Its antigen is not identified.

The source material was PBMCs. This clonotype was sampled from a girl between 10 and 17 years old in good health and CMV-seropositive.

CDR3: CAISEQRGGVEFF. The CDR3 DNA reads as TGTGCCATCAGTGAGCAGCGGGGGGGTGTTGAGTTCTTC. The chain recombines TRBV10-3 with TRBJ2-1; 10 nucleotides align to TRBD2. The CDR3 runs to 13 residues. With V trimmed by 2 bases and J by 14 bases, 6 bases remained unmatched. CDR1 and CDR2 from the germline V gene are ENHRY and SYGVKD.